One sample yielded the 5 T cell receptor beta chains listed below, sequenced in a study of cytomegalovirus exposure and HLA in healthy donors. Both 60 Vbeta primers and 13 Jbeta primers went into the PCR. Clones were sequenced by immunoSEQ multiplex PCR, and TCRdb holds only the in-frame ones, with some missing. The repertoire has 75,000 to 90,000 clones, nearly 80% of them found once; the top ten carry around 8.9%. The sequencing sample was made of PBMCs. The receptors stem from a woman aged 40 to 50 in good health and CMV-seropositive.

This sequence joins TRBV10-3 and TRBJ2-3; TRBD1 matches 12 bases. CDR1 is ENHRY and CDR2 is SYGVKD in the germline V gene. V was clipped by 6 bases and J by 3 bases; unmatched bases: 4. This CDR3 spans 15 amino acids. The CDR3 DNA is TGTGCCATCAGGGGACAGGGGGCCCCTACAGATACGCAGTATTTT. This gives the protein CAIRGQGAPTDTQYF.

The chain uses TRBV19 and TRBJ1-4; tentatively, D is TRBD1 (6 bases). CDR1 is LNHDA and CDR2 is SQIVND in the germline V gene (reference sequence). This CDR3 spans 14 amino acids. V was pared by 7 bases and J by 2 bases, with 11 bases between. CDR3 nucleotides: TGTGCCAGTAAAACAGGGATCACTAATGAAAAACTGTTTTTT. It codes for CASKTGITNEKLFF.

This clone came up once. The chain joins TRBV7-8 to TRBJ2-1, with TRBD2 matching over 8 bases. J gave up 2 bases and V 1 base, and 7 bases lay outside the gene matches. This CDR3 contains 17 residues. From germline, CDR1 is SGHVS and CDR2 FQNEAQ. CDR3 protein: CASSLDSTGGPYNEQFF. In DNA form, the CDR3 reads TGTGCCAGCAGCTTAGATTCGACGGGAGGGCCCTACAATGAGCAGTTCTTC.

The rearrangement uses TRBV19 and TRBJ2-5; weak D call: TRBD1 (5 bases). Trimming left V 2 bases short and J 1 base short, with 11 bases between. Germline V CDR1 and CDR2: LNHDA, SQIVND (reference sequence). The CDR3 has 15 amino acids. The CDR3 DNA follows: TGTGCCAGTAGTATAAGAACAGGCCTCCAAGAGACCCAGTACTTC. Translating gives CASSIRTGLQETQYF.

In its sample, this clone was seen a few times. V and J are TRBV4-1 and TRBJ2-5; perhaps TRBD1 as D (6 bases). Germline V gives CDR1 MGHRA, CDR2 YSYEKL. Between the trimmed V and J ends, which lost 3 bases and 4 bases, there was a span of 15 bases. The CDR3 totals 15 residues. The CDR3 DNA reads TGCGCCAGCAGCCATGAGGACAGCCCGAGAGAGACCCAGTACTTC. Translation: CASSHEDSPRETQYF.